The T cell receptor (beta chain) described here comes from a study of PD-1 blockade in mismatch repair-deficient tumors. About this clone: Its antigen is as yet unknown.

Libraries were prepared by immunoSEQ multiplex PCR; TCRdb keeps only in-frame clonotypes and omits some of them. The sample consists of tens of thousands of clones, approximately 78% of them appearing once. PCR or immunohistochemistry showed mismatch repair deficiency in every enrolled patient. TCR sequencing covered a few patients who responded to pembrolizumab. General study points: After pembrolizumab, tumor-resident clones rose rapidly, then generally contracted before radiologic responses.

Sequencing was performed on peripheral blood, taken 2 weeks after starting pembrolizumab. This sequence was found in an adult with mismatch repair-deficient cancer.

CDR3 sequence: CASSLGQGGYNEQFF. CDR3 nucleotide sequence: TGTGCCAGCAGCTTGGGACAGGGTGGCTACAATGAGCAGTTCTTC. The chain has TRBV5-4 and TRBJ2-1, with 7 bases aligning to TRBD1. The CDR3 extends over 15 amino acids. V lost 0 bases, J lost 3 bases, and 3 bases stayed unmatched. Germline V lookup: CDR1 SGHNT, CDR2 YYREEE (reference sequence).